Each of the 8 T cell receptor beta chains below was sequenced from the same sample in a study of blood T cell repertoires in COVID-19. TCRdb keeps only in-frame clones here, not all; method: immunoSEQ multiplex PCR. The sample shows approximately 220,000 clones, approximately 81% of them seen only once. The sample was peripheral blood. Receptors were obtained from a woman of 80 years or more with acute or convalescent COVID-19.

This clone was seen a handful of times. This chain uses TRBV3-1 (or the pseudogene TRBV3-2) with TRBJ1-6, with D perhaps TRBD1 (5 bases). Trimming cost V 5 bases and J 8 bases, with 10 bases left between them. CDR1 and CDR2 (germline): LGHDT, YNNKEL (reference sequence). The CDR3 is 13 amino acids. The CDR3 loop is CASSSKGDSPLHF. The CDR3 nucleotides are TGTGCCAGCAGCTCAAAAGGGGATTCACCCCTCCACTTT.

This rearrangement joins TRBV11-2 to TRBJ2-7; D is perhaps TRBD1 (6 bases). Germline CDR1 and CDR2: SGHAT and FQNNGV. Deletions cut 0 bases from V and 2 bases from J, with 8 bases between. The CDR3 runs 14 residues. The DNA of the CDR3 is TGTGCCAGCAGCTTAGAACAGGGCCCCTACGAGCAGTACTTC. Translation gives CASSLEQGPYEQYF.

This clone was seen only a few times. This chain connects TRBV7-9 to TRBJ2-7; TRBD1 might be the D (7 bases). Trimming left V 1 base short and J 6 bases short, with 13 bases between. This CDR3 is built from 14 residues. The germline gives CDR1 SEHNR, CDR2 FQNEAQ (reference sequence). For the CDR3, the DNA is TGTGCCAGCAGCTTAGGAGGTCAGGGGGGCGAGCAGTACTTC. It yields the protein CASSLGGQGGEQYF.

The chain joins TRBV19 to TRBJ2-1; D not certain. The CDR3 covers 13 residues. V gave up 5 bases and J gave up 6 bases, with 11 bases separating them. Germline V gene sequence: CDR1 LNHDA, CDR2 SQIVND (reference sequence). The CDR3 loop reads CASSGLVINEQFF. CDR3 sequence (DNA): TGTGCCAGTAGTGGCCTCGTGATCAATGAGCAGTTCTTC.

The chain employs TRBV2 and TRBJ1-6; no reliable D call. V lost 8 bases, J lost 6 bases, and 17 bases lay in between. The CDR3 is 15 residues long. The germline V gene has CDR1 SNHLY and CDR2 FYNNEI. The CDR3 region has the DNA TGTGCCAGCCGCAGGAATACTGGGAGTAATTCACCCCTCCACTTT. This encodes CASRRNTGSNSPLHF.

This clone was seen only a few times. V usage is TRBV19 and J usage is TRBJ2-2; D might be TRBD1 (6 bases). Trimming cost V 9 bases and J 1 base, with 12 bases left between them. This CDR3 is built from 14 residues. The germline V gene has CDR1 LNHDA and CDR2 SQIVND (reference sequence). The CDR3 reads CASNRGLNTGELFF. The CDR3, as DNA: TGTGCCAGCAATAGGGGGTTGAACACCGGGGAGCTGTTTTTT. The full variable domain, with the rest looked up from reference TRBV19 and TRBJ2-2, is DGGITQSPKYLFRKEGQNVTLSCEQNLNHDAMYWYRQDPGQGLRLIYYSQIVNDFQKGDIAEGYSVSREKKESFPLTVTSAQKNPTAFYLCASNRGLNTGELFFGEGSRLTVL.

The chain carries TRBV9 and TRBJ2-5, with 7 bases that match TRBD2. Unmatched junction bases numbered 9, after V lost 5 bases and J lost 5 bases. Germline V gene lookup returns CDR1 SGDLS and CDR2 YYNGEE. The CDR3 runs 14 residues. The CDR3 sequence is CASSPPGRGETQYF. DNA for the CDR3: TGTGCCAGCAGTCCCCCAGGGCGGGGGGAGACCCAGTACTTC. Full variable domain (remainder filled in from reference TRBV9 and TRBJ2-5): DSGVTQTPKHLITATGQRVTLRCSPRSGDLSVYWYQQSLDQGLQFLIQYYNGEERAKGNILERFSAQQFPDLHSELNLSSLELGDSALYFCASSPPGRGETQYFGPGTRLLVL.

This clone showed up just a few times. The rearrangement joins TRBV19 to TRBJ2-3; perhaps TRBD2 as D (5 bases). CDR3 length equals 12 residues. Per germline, CDR1 LNHDA and CDR2 SQIVND (reference sequence). CDR3 in amino acids: CAARAGSNTQYF. In DNA form, the CDR3 reads TGTGCTGCGAGGGCCGGATCTAATACGCAGTATTTT.